The clone carrying this TCR beta chain was picked up a small number of times. This sample is drawn from a study of T-cell memory formation after mild COVID-19. MiXCR, applied by TCRdb to the 5' RACE reads, yields one record per CDR3 protein. The table has about 350,000 distinct CDR3 sequences, around 15% seen once. The CDR3 runs to 14 residues. Germline trimming cut 1 base from V and 4 bases from J; bases unmatched to any gene: 3. From germline, CDR1 is LNHNV and CDR2 YYDKDF (reference sequence). Sequenced material: PBMCs or a T cell subset sorted from them (not recorded which). The TCR sequence derives from a man between 18 and 29 years old who had mild COVID-19 (a few samples of this study predate the infection). Cell type and time point are not known. V usage is TRBV15 and J usage is TRBJ1-2, with 7 bases identical to TRBD1. This CDR3 is CATSRGTGVYGYTF. The CDR3 nucleotides read TGTGCCACCAGCAGAGGGACAGGCGTCTATGGCTACACCTTC.